Detailed here is one T cell receptor (beta chain). These data are taken from a study of regulatory T cells in long-lasting Graves disease. Arm-PCR of CDR3 regions and iRepertoire HTBI primers were used to build TCR beta libraries. TCRdb called the multiplex PCR reads again in MiXCR, with one record for every CDR3 protein. The sample comprises fewer than 650,000 distinct CDR3 sequences, around 15% of which are singletons, and approximately 18% rests with the top ten. Time point in this sample: newly diagnosed GD, antithyroid drugs for less than 3 months. The TCR library was made from RNA extracted from PBMCs. Germline assignment: CDR1 SNHLY and CDR2 FYNNEI. The length of the CDR3 is 13 residues. V lost 6 bases and J lost 4, with 10 bases in between. The same sample was also used in a study of T cells in Graves' hyperthyroidism and ophthalmopathy.

This chain connects TRBV2 to TRBJ1-3; no firm D call. This clonotype originated in a woman in her 30s with Graves disease. The sample was peripheral blood mononuclear cells (PBMCs), taken at new diagnosis, from a patient treated with antithyroid drugs. The CDR3 region has the DNA TGTGCCAGCAGATCGGCGGGGGGAAACACCATATATTTT. Its protein is CASRSAGGNTIYF.